Below are 25 T cell receptor beta chains sequenced from a single sample in a study of beta chain features in type 1 diabetes. Findings of the study overall: Type 1 diabetes patients showed a moderate but significant shortening of TCRB CDR3s in all four CD4+ subsets.

Expressed TCRB transcripts were sequenced because the entire RNA isolate underwent reverse transcription. This table comes from immunoSEQ multiplex PCR, and its TCRdb copy is limited to in-frame clones, with some not included. The data contain approximately 360,000 clones, roughly 12% of them singletons. Antigens for these TCRs are unknown. The specimen sequenced was naive CD4+ T cells from blood. These TCRs come from a woman aged 18-35 years with type 1 diabetes.

This clone was recorded a few times. The rearrangement uses TRBV5-1 and TRBJ2-7; 9 bases map to TRBD2. The CDR3 loop spans 17 amino acids. Per the germline V gene, CDR1 is SGHRS and CDR2 is YFSETQ. V lost 0 bases to trimming and J lost 3 bases; unmatched junction nucleotides: 10. The chain's CDR3 is CASSLEIAGVSVYEQYF. In DNA, the CDR3 is TGCGCCAGCAGCTTGGAAATAGCGGGAGTCTCCGTCTACGAGCAGTACTTC.

The chain combines TRBV27 with TRBJ2-3, with TRBD2 matching over 12 bases. V lost 5 bases, J lost 7 bases, and 7 bases stayed unmatched. Germline V CDR1 and CDR2: MNHEY, SMNVEV (reference sequence). There are 15 residues in the CDR3. Written as DNA, the CDR3 is TGTGCCAGCAGTACCCTAGCGGGAGGGCCGAATACGCAGTATTTT. It is translated as CASSTLAGGPNTQYF.

The chain links TRBV7-6 to TRBJ2-5; D is possibly TRBD1 (6 bases). V lost 8 bases, J lost 5 bases, and 12 bases lay in between. CDR3 length: 12 residues. Germline V CDR1 and CDR2: SGHVS, FNYEAQ. In DNA form, the CDR3 reads TGTGCCAGCGGTGGGCAGGGGGAGACCCAGTACTTC. Protein product: CASGGQGETQYF.

This clone was recorded a few times. The chain is built from TRBV6-5 and TRBJ1-2; 7 bases agree with TRBD1. The J segment lost 8 bases and the V segment lost 6 bases, leaving 12 bases of the junction unmatched. This CDR3 is 14 amino acids long. Germline-derived CDR1 and CDR2 are MNHEY and SVGAGI. In DNA form, the CDR3 reads TGTGCCAGCAGGCCCGACAGGGTTAAACAGGGCTACACCTTC. Its protein is CASRPDRVKQGYTF.

This clone was found a few times. The genes are TRBV30 and TRBJ1-4; no definite D call. V was pared by 2 bases and J by 8 bases, with 9 bases between. Germline V gives CDR1 GTSNPN, CDR2 SVGIG (reference sequence). This CDR3 has 12 amino acids. CDR3 loop: CAWSTTGEKLFF. CDR3 DNA: TGTGCCTGGAGTACGACTGGAGAAAAACTGTTTTTT.

This clone was detected a few times. The rearrangement links TRBV7-9 to TRBJ1-1; tentatively, D is TRBD1 (5 bases). This CDR3 is 14 amino acids long. The V end was cut by 5 bases, the J end by 2 bases, with 12 bases between. Germline loops: CDR1 SEHNR, CDR2 FQNEAQ (reference sequence). CDR3 coding DNA: TGTGCCAGCAGCGGGCCGACAGCCAACACTGAAGCTTTCTTT. Translation gives CASSGPTANTEAFF.

This sequence joins TRBV14 and TRBJ2-5; no clear D gene. Germline CDR1 SGHDN, CDR2 FVKESK. There are 11 residues in the CDR3. Trimming stripped 2 bases from V and 7 bases from J, with 5 bases between. The CDR3 sequence is CASSQSGTQYF. CDR3 sequence (DNA): TGTGCCAGCAGCCAATCGGGGACCCAGTACTTC.

This clone has only a few counts. The J gene is TRBJ2-5, the V gene TRBV7-6; a weak D match, TRBD2 (6 bases). V was cut by 6 bases and J by 5 bases, with 28 bases left in between. Germline V gives CDR1 SGHVS, CDR2 FNYEAQ. There are 18 residues in the CDR3. CDR3 DNA: TGTGCCAGCAGTCCAACCAGAGTCGGGGCTTTTCGGGGGGAGACCCAGTACTTC. This codes for CASSPTRVGAFRGETQYF.

This clone has only a few counts. V usage is TRBV20-1 and J usage is TRBJ1-1; TRBD1 is a possible D gene (5 bases). The germline CDR1 and CDR2 sequences are DFQATT and SNEGSKA (reference sequence). Trimming removed 6 bases at V and 7 bases at J, with 9 bases between. This CDR3 is built from 10 residues. The DNA for the CDR3 is TGCAGTGCACTTAGGGGTGAAGCTTTCTTT. Translation gives CSALRGEAFF.

There are a few counts of this clone. Here the CDR3 reads CASSPGTGDGRAEAFF. CDR3 in DNA: TGTGCCAGCTCACCAGGGACAGGGGATGGGAGGGCTGAAGCTTTCTTT. V and J are TRBV18 and TRBJ1-1, with 10 bases fitting TRBD1. Germline CDR1 KGHSH, CDR2 LQKENI. J was trimmed by 6 bases and V by 2 bases; bases with no gene match: 9. CDR3 length: 16 residues.

The J gene is TRBJ2-7, the V gene TRBV28, with 10 bases aligning to TRBD2. Germline CDR1 MDHEN, CDR2 SYDVKM. V was pared by 2 bases and J by 6 bases, with 4 bases of the junction left unmatched. The CDR3 length is 14 residues. CDR3 bases: TGTGCCAGCAGTTTACTAGCGGGAGCGCGCGAGCAGTACTTC. This codes for CASSLLAGAREQYF.

This clone was counted only a few times. The chain has TRBV29-1 and TRBJ2-2, with D possibly being TRBD1 (6 bases). With 7 bases removed from V and 4 bases from J, the gap between germline ends came to 13 bases. This CDR3 has 13 amino acids. Germline CDR1 is SQVTM and CDR2 is ANQGSEA. The CDR3 DNA sequence: TGCAGCGCAGAACAGGGTATCACCGGGGAGCTGTTTTTT. Its translation: CSAEQGITGELFF.

This clone appeared a few times. The chain is built from TRBV9 and TRBJ2-7; D is perhaps TRBD2 (5 bases). The CDR3 length is 14 residues. Trimming pared 2 bases from V and 0 bases from J, leaving 9 bases between. Per germline, CDR1 SGDLS and CDR2 YYNGEE. CDR3 protein: CASSVTGSSYEQYF. CDR3 nucleotide sequence: TGTGCCAGCAGCGTCACGGGAAGCTCCTACGAGCAGTACTTC.

In regard to this clone: No DNA is shown, since the ends of the CDR3 on it are uncertain; the CDR3 is the one TCRdb lists. The chain is built from TRBV5-1 and TRBJ2-3; TRBD2 is the table's D call and was not checked against the DNA. Counting both end residues, the CDR3 totals 12 amino acids. The V gene's germline CDR1 is SGHRS and CDR2 YFSETQ. This CDR3 is CASTVAGGASYF.

In DNA, the CDR3 is TGTGCCAGCAGCGTAGATGGTTTGAGCACTGAAGCTTTCTTT. Residues: CASSVDGLSTEAFF. This chain joins TRBV9 and TRBJ1-1; D is unclear. Per the germline V gene, CDR1 is SGDLS and CDR2 is YYNGEE. The CDR3 runs 14 residues. Trimming pared 0 bases from V and 4 bases from J, leaving 10 bases between.

This clone was counted between two and nine times. The rearrangement joins TRBV19 to TRBJ1-2; 10 positions match TRBD1. The trim removed 6 bases at V and 7 bases at J, leaving 2 bases unmatched. Germline values: CDR1 LNHDA, CDR2 SQIVND (reference sequence). There are 12 residues in the CDR3. The chain's CDR3 is CASRDRGTGYTF. The CDR3 DNA reads TGTGCCAGTAGGGACAGGGGGACTGGCTACACCTTC. Together with reference TRBV19 and TRBJ1-2, the CDR3 gives the full variable domain: DGGITQSPKYLFRKEGQNVTLSCEQNLNHDAMYWYRQDPGQGLRLIYYSQIVNDFQKGDIAEGYSVSREKKESFPLTVTSAQKNPTAFYLCASRDRGTGYTFGSGTRLTVV.

The chain uses TRBV7-3 and TRBJ2-3, with TRBD1 identical over 7 bases. This CDR3 spans 14 amino acids. Per the germline V gene, CDR1 is SGHTA and CDR2 is FQGTGA. The ends lost 6 bases at V and 2 bases at J; junction bases unmatched: 5. Written as DNA, the CDR3 is TGTGCCAGCAGTTTTAAGGGGGCCACAGATACGCAGTATTTT. Its translation is CASSFKGATDTQYF.

This clone was detected only a few times. The chain combines TRBV6-5 with TRBJ1-1; a possible D gene is TRBD1 (5 bases). Trimming stripped 6 bases from V and 1 base from J, with 9 bases between. Per germline, CDR1 MNHEY and CDR2 SVGAGI. CDR3 size: 13 residues. In DNA, the CDR3 is TGTGCCAGCAGCCGACAGAGGAACACTGAAGCTTTCTTT. It codes for CASSRQRNTEAFF.

This clone was counted between two and nine times. J is TRBJ1-6 and V is TRBV7-9; D uncertain. This CDR3 has 14 residues. Germline V lookup: CDR1 SEHNR, CDR2 FQNEAQ (reference sequence). CDR3 nucleotide sequence: TGTGCTGTCGGAGGTCCCGGTCCCATTTCACCCCTCCACTTT. This translates into CAVGGPGPISPLHF.

This clone was detected only a few times. This rearrangement joins TRBV7-2 to TRBJ1-2, with 8 nucleotides matching TRBD1. CDR1 is SGHTA, CDR2 FQGNSA, per germline. The CDR3 sequence is 14 residues long. The J segment lost 4 bases and the V segment lost 5 bases, leaving 6 bases of the junction unmatched. CDR3 sequence reads: CASSPQGGGYGYTF. The CDR3 nucleotides are TGTGCCAGCAGCCCACAGGGGGGCGGCTATGGCTACACCTTC.

In its sample, this clone was seen a few times. The chain has TRBV15 and TRBJ2-1; D perhaps matches TRBD1 (5 bases). V lost 0 bases to trimming and J lost 6 bases, with 6 bases between them. Germline CDR1 LNHNV, CDR2 YYDKDF (reference sequence). The CDR3 is 13 amino acids. CDR3 sequence: CATSREDSNEQFF. The CDR3 bases are TGTGCCACCAGCAGAGAAGACAGCAATGAGCAGTTCTTC. The whole variable domain, filled in from reference TRBV15 and TRBJ2-1, reads DAMVIQNPRYQVTQFGKPVTLSCSQTLNHNVMYWYQQKSSQAPKLLFHYYDKDFNNEADTPDNFQSRRPNTSFCFLDIRSPGLGDTAMYLCATSREDSNEQFFGPGTRLTVL.

This clone was detected only a few times. The CDR3 region is CSVAGRANTEAFF. The CDR3, as DNA: TGCAGCGTTGCGGGCAGGGCCAACACTGAAGCTTTCTTT. The V and J genes are TRBV29-1 and TRBJ1-1; maybe TRBD1 (5 bases). Trimming removed 4 bases at V and 2 bases at J, with 11 bases between. The CDR3 is 13 amino acids. Looked up from germline, CDR1 is SQVTM and CDR2 is ANQGSEA.

The rearrangement joins TRBV7-2 to TRBJ2-3; 7 bases map to TRBD1. V lost 3 bases, J lost 7 bases, and 7 bases stayed unmatched. CDR3 size: 14 residues. CDR1 and CDR2 from the germline V gene are SGHTA and FQGNSA. This CDR3 reads CASSLGQSPNTQYF. CDR3 coding DNA: TGTGCCAGCAGCTTGGGACAGTCTCCGAATACGCAGTATTTT.

V usage is TRBV2 and J usage is TRBJ1-5; D gene ambiguous. The germline V gene has CDR1 SNHLY and CDR2 FYNNEI. V lost 4 bases to trimming and J lost 0 bases, with 10 bases between them. The length of the CDR3 is 15 residues. The CDR3 spells CASSVDRGSNQPQHF. DNA of the CDR3: TGTGCCAGCAGTGTAGACCGCGGTAGCAATCAGCCCCAGCATTTT.

The J gene is TRBJ1-5, the V gene TRBV5-6; D perhaps matches TRBD1 (5 bases). The V gene lost 4 bases and the J gene lost 8 bases, with 13 bases spanning the gap. CDR3 length: 13 residues. Germline assignment: CDR1 SGHDT and CDR2 YYEEEE. The CDR3 loop is CASSPQGLKPQHF. The CDR3 nucleotides are TGTGCCAGCAGCCCCCAGGGATTGAAGCCCCAGCATTTT.